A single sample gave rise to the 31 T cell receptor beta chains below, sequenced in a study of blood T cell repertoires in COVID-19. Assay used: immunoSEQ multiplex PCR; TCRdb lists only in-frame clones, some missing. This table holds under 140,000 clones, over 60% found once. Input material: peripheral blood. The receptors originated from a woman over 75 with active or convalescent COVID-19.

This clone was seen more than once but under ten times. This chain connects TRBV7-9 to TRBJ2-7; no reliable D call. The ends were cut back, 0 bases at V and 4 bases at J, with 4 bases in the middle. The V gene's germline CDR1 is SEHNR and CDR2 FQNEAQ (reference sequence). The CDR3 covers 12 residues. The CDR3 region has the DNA TGTGCCAGCAGCTTAGCGACATACGAGCAGTACTTC. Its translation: CASSLATYEQYF. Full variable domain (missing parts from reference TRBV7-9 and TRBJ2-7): DTGVSQNPRHKITKRGQNVTFRCDPISEHNRLYWYRQTLGQGPEFLTYFQNEAQLEKSRLLSDRFSAERPKGSFSTLEIQRTEQGDSAMYLCASSLATYEQYFGPGTRLTVT.

CDR3 bases: TGTGCCAGCAGTGAAAGGGGGCAGGGAGATACGCAGTATTTT. Residues: CASSERGQGDTQYF. V is TRBV6-1 and J is TRBJ2-3; 7 nucleotides agree with TRBD1. CDR3 size: 14 residues. The V gene end was trimmed by 2 bases and the J gene end by 5 bases; junction bases not matched to a gene: 4. Per the germline V gene, CDR1 is MNHNS and CDR2 is SASEGT.

CDR3 protein: CASSARGSYGYTF. CDR3 nucleotide sequence: TGTGCCAGCAGCGCGAGGGGGTCCTATGGCTACACCTTC. This chain uses TRBV3-1 (or the pseudogene TRBV3-2) with TRBJ1-2, with D possibly matching TRBD1 (6 bases). This CDR3 has 13 residues. Between the trimmed V and J ends, which lost 5 bases and 4 bases, there was a span of 11 bases. In germline, CDR1 is LGHDT, CDR2 YNNKEL (reference sequence).

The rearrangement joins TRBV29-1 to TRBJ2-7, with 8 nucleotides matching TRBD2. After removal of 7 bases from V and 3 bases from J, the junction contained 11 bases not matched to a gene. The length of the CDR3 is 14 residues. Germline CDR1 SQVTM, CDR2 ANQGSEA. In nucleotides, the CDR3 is TGCAGCGCGAAACCGGGACTAGAGGGCTACGAGCAGTACTTC. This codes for CSAKPGLEGYEQYF.

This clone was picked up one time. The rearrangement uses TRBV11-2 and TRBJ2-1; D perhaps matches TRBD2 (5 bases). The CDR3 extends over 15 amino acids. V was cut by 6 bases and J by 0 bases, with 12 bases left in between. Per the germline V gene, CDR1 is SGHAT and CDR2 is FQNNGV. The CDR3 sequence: CASRAGSPSYNEQFF. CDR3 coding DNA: TGTGCCAGCAGAGCTGGGAGCCCCTCCTACAATGAGCAGTTCTTC.

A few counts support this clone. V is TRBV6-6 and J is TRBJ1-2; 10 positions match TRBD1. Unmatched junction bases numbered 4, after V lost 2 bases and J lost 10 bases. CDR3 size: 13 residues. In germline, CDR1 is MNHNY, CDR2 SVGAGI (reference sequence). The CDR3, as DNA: TGTGCCAGCAGTTACCGGGACAGGGGAATCTACACCTTC. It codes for CASSYRDRGIYTF.

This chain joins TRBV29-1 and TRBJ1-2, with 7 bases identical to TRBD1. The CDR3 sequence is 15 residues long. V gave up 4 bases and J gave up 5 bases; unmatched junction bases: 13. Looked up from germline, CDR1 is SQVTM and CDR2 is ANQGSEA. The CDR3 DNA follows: TGCAGCGTTGTTAAATTGGAGACAGGGACTTATGGCTACACCTTC. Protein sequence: CSVVKLETGTYGYTF. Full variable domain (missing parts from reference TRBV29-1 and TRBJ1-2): SAVISQKPSRDICQRGTSLTIQCQVDSQVTMMFWYRQQPGQSLTLIATANQGSEATYESGFVIDKFPISRPNLTFSTLTVSNMSPEDSSIYLCSVVKLETGTYGYTFGSGTRLTVV.

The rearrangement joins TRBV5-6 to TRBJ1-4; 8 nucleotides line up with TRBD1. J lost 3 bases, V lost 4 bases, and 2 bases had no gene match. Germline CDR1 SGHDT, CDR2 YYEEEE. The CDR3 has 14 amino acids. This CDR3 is CASSRTGSNEKLFF. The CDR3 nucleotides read TGTGCCAGCAGCCGGACAGGGTCTAATGAAAAACTGTTTTTT.

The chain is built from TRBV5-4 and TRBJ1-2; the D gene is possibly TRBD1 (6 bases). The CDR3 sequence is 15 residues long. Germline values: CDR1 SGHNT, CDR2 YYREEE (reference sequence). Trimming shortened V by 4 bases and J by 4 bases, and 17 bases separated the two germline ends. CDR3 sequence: CASSPDRPLGYGYTF. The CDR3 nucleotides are TGTGCCAGCAGCCCCGACAGGCCACTCGGCTATGGCTACACCTTC. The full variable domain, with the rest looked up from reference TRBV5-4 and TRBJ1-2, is ETGVTQSPTHLIKTRGQQVTLRCSSQSGHNTVSWYQQALGQGPQFIFQYYREEENGRGNFPPRFSGLQFPNYSSELNVNALELDDSALYLCASSPDRPLGYGYTFGSGTRLTVV.

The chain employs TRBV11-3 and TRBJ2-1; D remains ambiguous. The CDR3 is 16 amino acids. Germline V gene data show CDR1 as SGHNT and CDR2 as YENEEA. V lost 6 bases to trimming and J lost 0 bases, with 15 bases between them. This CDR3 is CASSPYHSLSYNEQFF. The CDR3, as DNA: TGTGCCAGCAGTCCCTACCACAGCCTCTCCTACAATGAGCAGTTCTTC.

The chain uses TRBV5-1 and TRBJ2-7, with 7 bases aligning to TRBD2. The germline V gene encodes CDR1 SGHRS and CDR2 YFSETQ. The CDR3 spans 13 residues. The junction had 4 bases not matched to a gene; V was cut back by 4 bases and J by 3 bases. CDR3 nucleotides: TGCGCCAGCAGCGCGGGAGCCAACTACGAGCAGTACTTC. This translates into CASSAGANYEQYF. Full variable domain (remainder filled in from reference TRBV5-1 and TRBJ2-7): KAGVTQTPRYLIKTRGQQVTLSCSPISGHRSVSWYQQTPGQGLQFLFEYFSETQRNKGNFPGRFSGRQFSNSRSEMNVSTLELGDSALYLCASSAGANYEQYFGPGTRLTVT.

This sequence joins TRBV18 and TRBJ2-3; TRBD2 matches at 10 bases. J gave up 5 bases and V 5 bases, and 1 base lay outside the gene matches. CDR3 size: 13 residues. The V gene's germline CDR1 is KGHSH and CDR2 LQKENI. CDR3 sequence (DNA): TGTGCCAGCTCAATAGCGGGAGGAGATACGCAGTATTTT. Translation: CASSIAGGDTQYF. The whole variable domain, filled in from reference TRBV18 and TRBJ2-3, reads NAGVMQNPRHLVRRRGQEARLRCSPMKGHSHVYWYRQLPEEGLKFMVYLQKENIIDESGMPKERFSAEFPKEGPSILRIQQVVRGDSAAYFCASSIAGGDTQYFGPGTRLTVL.

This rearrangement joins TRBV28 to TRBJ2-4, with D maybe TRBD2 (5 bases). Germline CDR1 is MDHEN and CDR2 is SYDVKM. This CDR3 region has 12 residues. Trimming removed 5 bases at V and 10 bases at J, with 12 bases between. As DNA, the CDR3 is TGTGCCAGCAGTGCACCTAGCCGTATTCAGTACTTC. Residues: CASSAPSRIQYF.

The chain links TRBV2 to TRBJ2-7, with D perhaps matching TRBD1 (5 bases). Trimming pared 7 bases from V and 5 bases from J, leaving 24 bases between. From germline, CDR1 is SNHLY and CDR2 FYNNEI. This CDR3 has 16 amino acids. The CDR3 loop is CASTTSQGRVVHEQYF. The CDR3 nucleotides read TGTGCCAGCACCACCTCCCAGGGCAGGGTTGTGCACGAGCAGTACTTC.

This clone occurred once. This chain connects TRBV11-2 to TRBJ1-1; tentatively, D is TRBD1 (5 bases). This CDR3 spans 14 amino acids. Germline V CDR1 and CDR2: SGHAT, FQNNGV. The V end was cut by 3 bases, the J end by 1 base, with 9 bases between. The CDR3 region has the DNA TGTGCCAGCAGCTTTAGGCAGGGGAACACTGAAGCTTTCTTT. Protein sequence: CASSFRQGNTEAFF.

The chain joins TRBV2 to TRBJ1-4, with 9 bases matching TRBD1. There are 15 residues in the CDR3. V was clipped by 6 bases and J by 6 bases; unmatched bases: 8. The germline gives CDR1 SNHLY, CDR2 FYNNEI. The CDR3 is CASSIQGARDEKLFF. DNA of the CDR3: TGTGCCAGCAGCATACAGGGGGCGCGGGATGAAAAACTGTTTTTT.

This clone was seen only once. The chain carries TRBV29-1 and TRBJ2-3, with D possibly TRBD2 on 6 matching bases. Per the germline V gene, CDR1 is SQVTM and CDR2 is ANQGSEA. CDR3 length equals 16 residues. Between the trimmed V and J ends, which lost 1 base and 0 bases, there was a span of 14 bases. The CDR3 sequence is CSVEGVTSQSTDTQYF. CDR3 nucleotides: TGCAGCGTTGAAGGCGTTACTAGCCAAAGCACAGATACGCAGTATTTT.

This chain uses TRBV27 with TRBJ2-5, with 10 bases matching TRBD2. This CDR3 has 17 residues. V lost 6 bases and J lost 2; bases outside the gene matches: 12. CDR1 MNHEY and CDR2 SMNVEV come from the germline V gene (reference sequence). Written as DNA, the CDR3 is TGTGCCAGCAGCACACTGACTAGCGGGCGATTACAAGAGACCCAGTACTTC. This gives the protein CASSTLTSGRLQETQYF.

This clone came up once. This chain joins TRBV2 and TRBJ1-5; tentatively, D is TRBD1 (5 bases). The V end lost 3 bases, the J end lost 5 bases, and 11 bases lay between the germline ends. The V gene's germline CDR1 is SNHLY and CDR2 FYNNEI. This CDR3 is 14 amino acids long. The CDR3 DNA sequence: TGTGCCAGCAGTGAGGGCAGGGTGGATCAGCCCCAGCATTTT. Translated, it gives CASSEGRVDQPQHF.

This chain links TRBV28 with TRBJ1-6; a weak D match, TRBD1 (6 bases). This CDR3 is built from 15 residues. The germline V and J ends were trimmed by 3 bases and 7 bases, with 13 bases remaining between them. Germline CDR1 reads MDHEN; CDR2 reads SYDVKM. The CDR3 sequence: CASSLFVTGNSPLHF. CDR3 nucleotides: TGTGCCAGCAGTTTGTTCGTAACAGGGAATTCACCCCTCCACTTT.

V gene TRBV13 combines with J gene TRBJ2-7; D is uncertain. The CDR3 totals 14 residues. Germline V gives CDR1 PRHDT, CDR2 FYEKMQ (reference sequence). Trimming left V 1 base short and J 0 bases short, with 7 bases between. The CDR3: CASSLVASSYEQYF. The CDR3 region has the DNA TGTGCCAGCAGCTTAGTGGCAAGCTCCTACGAGCAGTACTTC.

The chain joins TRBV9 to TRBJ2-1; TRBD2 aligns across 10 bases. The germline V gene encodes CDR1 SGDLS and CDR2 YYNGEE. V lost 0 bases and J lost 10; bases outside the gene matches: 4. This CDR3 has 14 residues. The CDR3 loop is CASSVATTSGEQFF. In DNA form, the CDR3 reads TGTGCCAGCAGCGTAGCTACGACTAGCGGGGAGCAGTTCTTC.

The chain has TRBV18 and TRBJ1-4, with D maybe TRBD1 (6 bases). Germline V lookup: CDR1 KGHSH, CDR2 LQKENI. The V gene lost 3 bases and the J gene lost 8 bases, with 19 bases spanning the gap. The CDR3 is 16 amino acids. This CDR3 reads CASSPSRTAKGEKLFF. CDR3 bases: TGTGCCAGCTCACCTTCAAGGACAGCTAAGGGAGAAAAACTGTTTTTT.

Here the CDR3 DNA reads TGCGCCAGCAGCGAATCACCGGGACTATCATATTCATTTGGGGCCAACGTCCTGACTTTC. Protein product: CASSESPGLSYSFGANVLTF. V and J are TRBV5-1 and TRBJ2-6, with 7 positions matching TRBD2. V dropped 4 bases and J dropped 3; count of bases not matched to a gene: 19. CDR1 and CDR2 (germline): SGHRS, YFSETQ. The CDR3 has 20 amino acids.

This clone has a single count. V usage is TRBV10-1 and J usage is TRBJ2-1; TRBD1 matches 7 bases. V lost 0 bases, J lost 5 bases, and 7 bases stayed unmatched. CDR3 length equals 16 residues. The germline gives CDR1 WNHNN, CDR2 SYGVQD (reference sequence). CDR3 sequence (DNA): TGCGCCAGCAGTGAGTCCCCGGGACAGAAAAACAATGAGCAGTTCTTC. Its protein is CASSESPGQKNNEQFF.

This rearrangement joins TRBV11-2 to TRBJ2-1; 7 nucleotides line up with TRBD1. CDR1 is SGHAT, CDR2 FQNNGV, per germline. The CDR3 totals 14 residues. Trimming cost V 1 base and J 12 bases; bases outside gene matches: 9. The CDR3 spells CASSLVNGQGVQFF. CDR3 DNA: TGTGCCAGCAGCTTAGTTAATGGCCAGGGGGTGCAGTTCTTC.

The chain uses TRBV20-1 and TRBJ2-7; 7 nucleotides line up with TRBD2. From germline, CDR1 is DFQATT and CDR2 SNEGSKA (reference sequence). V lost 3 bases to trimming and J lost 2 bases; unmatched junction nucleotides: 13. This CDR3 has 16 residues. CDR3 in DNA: TGCAGTGCTAGTGATCCCCAGGGCGGGAGACCCTACGAGCAGTACTTC. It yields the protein CSASDPQGGRPYEQYF.

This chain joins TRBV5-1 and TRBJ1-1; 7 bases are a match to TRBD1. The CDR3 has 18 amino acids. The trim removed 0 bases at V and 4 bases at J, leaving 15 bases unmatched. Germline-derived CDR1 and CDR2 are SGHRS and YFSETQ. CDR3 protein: CASSLDRGSVAVPTEAFF. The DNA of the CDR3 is TGCGCCAGCAGCTTGGACAGGGGATCGGTGGCAGTTCCCACTGAAGCTTTCTTT. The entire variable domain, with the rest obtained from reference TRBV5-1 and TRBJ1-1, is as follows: KAGVTQTPRYLIKTRGQQVTLSCSPISGHRSVSWYQQTPGQGLQFLFEYFSETQRNKGNFPGRFSGRQFSNSRSEMNVSTLELGDSALYLCASSLDRGSVAVPTEAFFGQGTRLTVV.

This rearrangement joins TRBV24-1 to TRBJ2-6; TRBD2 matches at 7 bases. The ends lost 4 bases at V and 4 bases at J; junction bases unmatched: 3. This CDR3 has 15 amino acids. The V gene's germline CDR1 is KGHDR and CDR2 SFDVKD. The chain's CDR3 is CATSEGGDGANVLTF. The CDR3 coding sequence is TGTGCCACCAGTGAGGGAGGGGACGGGGCCAACGTCCTGACTTTC.

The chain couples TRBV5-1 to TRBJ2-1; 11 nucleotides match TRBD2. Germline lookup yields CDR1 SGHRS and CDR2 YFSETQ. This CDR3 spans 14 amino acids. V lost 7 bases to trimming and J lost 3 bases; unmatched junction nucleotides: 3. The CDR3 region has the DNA TGCGCCAGCTCGACTAGCGGGGTCTACAATGAGCAGTTCTTC. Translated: CASSTSGVYNEQFF.

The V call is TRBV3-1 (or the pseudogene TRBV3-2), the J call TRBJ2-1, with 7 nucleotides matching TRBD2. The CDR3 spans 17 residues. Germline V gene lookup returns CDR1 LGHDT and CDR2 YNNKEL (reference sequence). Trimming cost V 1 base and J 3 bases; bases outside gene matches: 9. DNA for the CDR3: TGTGCCAGCAGCCAAGGAGGTTTAGCGGGCCTCTACAATGAGCAGTTCTTC. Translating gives CASSQGGLAGLYNEQFF.